These 21 T cell receptor beta chains share one sample of origin, sequenced in a study of blood T cell repertoires in COVID-19. Sequenced by immunoSEQ multiplex PCR; TCRdb stores in-frame clones only, minus some. Of roughly 260,000 clones listed, 88% were seen once; the top ten hold roughly 3.9%. Material: peripheral blood. These receptors came from a man aged 60-69 years who had recovered from COVID-19.

V gene TRBV12-3 or TRBV12-4 combines with J gene TRBJ2-1; 9 nucleotides match TRBD2. The CDR3 extends over 13 amino acids. The ends lost 6 bases at V and 7 bases at J; junction bases unmatched: 4. CDR3 bases: TGTGCCAGCAGCGCGGGGGGGCCAAATGAGCAGTTCTTC. Translating gives CASSAGGPNEQFF.

The genes are TRBV6-5 and TRBJ2-3; 10 nucleotides line up with TRBD2. This CDR3 has 14 amino acids. Germline V lookup: CDR1 MNHEY, CDR2 SVGAGI. J was trimmed by 3 bases and V by 4 bases; bases with no gene match: 1. CDR3 DNA: TGTGCCAGCAGTTCACTAGCGGGGACAGATACGCAGTATTTT. Translation gives CASSSLAGTDTQYF.

The V call is TRBV19, the J call TRBJ1-5; D uncertain. CDR3 length: 14 amino acids. Looked up from germline, CDR1 is LNHDA and CDR2 is SQIVND (reference sequence). Trimming pared 1 base from V and 1 base from J, leaving 5 bases between. The chain's CDR3 is CASSIVVSNQPQHF. CDR3 nucleotides: TGTGCCAGTAGTATAGTAGTAAGCAATCAGCCCCAGCATTTT.

The chain links TRBV18 to TRBJ2-1; 7 nucleotides agree with TRBD2. The CDR3 runs 15 residues. Trimming at V came to 6 bases and at J to 6 bases, leaving 11 bases not matched to a gene. Germline lookup yields CDR1 KGHSH and CDR2 LQKENI. The CDR3 DNA reads as TGTGCCAGCTCTTTATCGGGGGGACGGGGCAATGAGCAGTTCTTC. This sequence encodes CASSLSGGRGNEQFF.

The rearrangement uses TRBV10-3 and TRBJ2-5; 8 nucleotides match TRBD2. The V gene end was trimmed by 2 bases and the J gene end by 5 bases; junction bases not matched to a gene: 10. This CDR3 region has 16 residues. Germline lookup yields CDR1 ENHRY and CDR2 SYGVKD. CDR3: CAISEDGGAATETQYF. The CDR3 region has the DNA TGTGCCATCAGTGAGGACGGGGGGGCCGCCACGGAGACCCAGTACTTC.

The chain recombines TRBV21-1 with TRBJ1-1; TRBD1, the table's D call, lacks a check against the DNA. TRBV21-1 represents a pseudogene. This CDR3 spans 15 amino acids. The CDR3 spells CASSTPGQRNTEAFF. DNA for the CDR3: TGTGCCAGCAGCACTCCGGGACAAAGGAACACTGAAGCTTTCTTT.

The chain is built from TRBV5-4 and TRBJ2-1; 9 bases line up with TRBD2. This CDR3 is built from 15 residues. V was pared by 4 bases and J by 5 bases, with 7 bases of the junction left unmatched. Germline V gene data show CDR1 as SGHNT and CDR2 as YYREEE (reference sequence). The CDR3 bases are TGTGCCAGCAGCCCCGCGGGGGGGACTCACAATGAGCAGTTCTTC. Translation gives CASSPAGGTHNEQFF. The full variable domain, completed using reference TRBV5-4 and TRBJ2-1, is ETGVTQSPTHLIKTRGQQVTLRCSSQSGHNTVSWYQQALGQGPQFIFQYYREEENGRGNFPPRFSGLQFPNYSSELNVNALELDDSALYLCASSPAGGTHNEQFFGPGTRLTVL.

The V gene is TRBV3-1 (or the pseudogene TRBV3-2), the J gene TRBJ2-4; 8 nucleotides match TRBD2. The V and J ends lost 0 bases and 0 bases, in that order; junction bases with no gene match: 10. Germline CDR1 reads LGHDT; CDR2 reads YNNKEL (reference sequence). The length of the CDR3 is 19 residues. CDR3 DNA sequence: TGTGCCAGCAGCCAAGATGGGACTAGTGGTAAGCTAGCCAAAAACATTCAGTACTTC. Translated: CASSQDGTSGKLAKNIQYF.

The chain recombines TRBV5-5 with TRBJ1-2; 11 bases are a match to TRBD1. CDR1 and CDR2 from the germline V gene are SGHKS and YYEKEE (reference sequence). The CDR3 totals 15 residues. The trim removed 5 bases at V and 2 bases at J, leaving 5 bases unmatched. The CDR3 protein is CASSSRDRGNYGYTF. As DNA, the CDR3 is TGTGCCAGCAGTAGCCGGGACAGGGGGAACTATGGCTACACCTTC.

This chain uses TRBV5-1 with TRBJ2-5; D is possibly TRBD1 (6 bases). The CDR3 has 16 amino acids. Looked up from germline, CDR1 is SGHRS and CDR2 is YFSETQ. The V gene lost 2 bases and the J gene lost 0 bases, with 14 bases spanning the gap. The CDR3 DNA reads TGCGCCAGCAGCTTAACACTACAGGGTAACCAAGAGACCCAGTACTTC. Amino acid sequence: CASSLTLQGNQETQYF. The whole variable domain, remainder taken from reference TRBV5-1 and TRBJ2-5, is KAGVTQTPRYLIKTRGQQVTLSCSPISGHRSVSWYQQTPGQGLQFLFEYFSETQRNKGNFPGRFSGRQFSNSRSEMNVSTLELGDSALYLCASSLTLQGNQETQYFGPGTRLLVL.

The chain carries TRBV7-8 and TRBJ1-1; unclear D gene. Germline V gene lookup returns CDR1 SGHVS and CDR2 FQNEAQ. This CDR3 region has 14 residues. V dropped 2 bases and J dropped 4 bases, with 11 bases sitting between them. DNA of the CDR3: TGTGCCAGCAGCTTAACGGTCACGGGCACTGAAGCTTTCTTT. It encodes CASSLTVTGTEAFF. Full variable domain (remainder filled in from reference TRBV7-8 and TRBJ1-1): GAGVSQSPRYKVAKRGQDVALRCDPISGHVSLFWYQQALGQGPEFLTYFQNEAQLDKSGLPSDRFFAERPEGSVSTLKIQRTQQEDSAVYLCASSLTVTGTEAFFGQGTRLTVV.

The J gene is TRBJ2-3, the V gene TRBV10-3; D is perhaps TRBD2 (6 bases). Germline V gene lookup returns CDR1 ENHRY and CDR2 SYGVKD. Trimming removed 3 bases from V and 0 bases from J, with 10 bases in between. The CDR3 runs to 15 residues. The CDR3 DNA reads as TGTGCCATCAGTGATGGGCGGGATAGCACAGATACGCAGTATTTT. It is translated as CAISDGRDSTDTQYF.

V gene TRBV3-1 (or the pseudogene TRBV3-2) combines with J gene TRBJ1-2; no definite D call. The V gene's germline CDR1 is LGHDT and CDR2 YNNKEL (reference sequence). Trimming shortened V by 0 bases and J by 2 bases, and 7 bases separated the two germline ends. The CDR3 runs 14 residues. CDR3 DNA sequence: TGTGCCAGCAGCCAAGATCCACAGAACTATGGCTACACCTTC. It codes for CASSQDPQNYGYTF.

The genes are TRBV6-5 and TRBJ2-1; possible D gene TRBD2, 6 bases. The CDR3 sequence is 11 residues long. V was pared by 3 bases and J by 9 bases, with 6 bases between. Germline assignment: CDR1 MNHEY and CDR2 SVGAGI. The CDR3 coding sequence is TGTGCCAGCAGTTATAGCGGTGAGCAGTTCTTC. Translated, it gives CASSYSGEQFF.

The rearrangement links TRBV7-6 to TRBJ1-2; D perhaps matches TRBD1 (6 bases). Per the germline V gene, CDR1 is SGHVS and CDR2 is FNYEAQ. The V end was cut by 0 bases, the J end by 4 bases, with 9 bases between. The CDR3 spans 14 residues. The CDR3 loop reads CASSLAGQGYGYTF. CDR3 bases: TGTGCCAGCAGCTTAGCGGGACAAGGCTATGGCTACACCTTC.

The rearrangement uses TRBV4-2 and TRBJ2-7, with TRBD2 as a possible D gene (5 bases). The V end lost 4 bases, the J end lost 3 bases, and 22 bases lay between the germline ends. The CDR3 contains 17 residues. Germline V gives CDR1 LGHNA, CDR2 YNFKEQ. CDR3 sequence (DNA): TGTGCCAGCAGCCCGAGTTCCCGGACTCCGGCGGGCTACGAGCAGTACTTC. It yields the protein CASSPSSRTPAGYEQYF.

This clone has only one observation. This chain connects TRBV18 to TRBJ2-1, with D possibly matching TRBD1 (6 bases). Germline V gene sequence: CDR1 KGHSH, CDR2 LQKENI. This CDR3 spans 14 amino acids. Trimming stripped 0 bases from V and 8 bases from J, with 11 bases between. The CDR3 DNA reads TGTGCCAGCTCACCACCGAACAGGGTTTATGAGCAGTTCTTC. This gives the protein CASSPPNRVYEQFF.

The chain uses TRBV6-6 and TRBJ2-7; TRBD2 aligns across 10 bases. This CDR3 has 15 amino acids. Germline trimming cut 2 bases from V and 5 bases from J; bases unmatched to any gene: 6. Per germline, CDR1 MNHNY and CDR2 SVGAGI (reference sequence). The CDR3 here is CASSYASGGRDEQYF. The CDR3 region has the DNA TGTGCCAGCAGTTACGCTAGCGGGGGCCGGGACGAGCAGTACTTC.

V is TRBV7-3 and J is TRBJ2-3, with TRBD2 matching 11 bases. J lost 1 base, V lost 2 bases, and 5 bases had no gene match. Germline CDR1 SGHTA, CDR2 FQGTGA. The CDR3 runs 17 residues. For the CDR3, the DNA is TGTGCCAGCAGCTTAGGGCTAGCGGGGGGCCGCACAGATACGCAGTATTTT. Translated, it gives CASSLGLAGGRTDTQYF.

V and J are TRBV5-8 and TRBJ1-5; D may be TRBD1 (5 bases). The germline CDR1 and CDR2 sequences are SGHTS and YDEGEE. CDR3 size: 16 residues. V was trimmed by 4 bases and J by 6 bases, leaving 20 bases between them. The CDR3 protein is CASSPVSGMIGQPQHF. CDR3 in DNA: TGTGCCAGCAGCCCGGTATCAGGGATGATCGGTCAGCCCCAGCATTTT.

V and J are TRBV2 and TRBJ2-5, with D unresolved. CDR3 size: 12 residues. CDR1 is SNHLY and CDR2 is FYNNEI in the germline V gene. V lost 7 bases and J 0 bases, leaving 6 bases between the germline ends. The CDR3 DNA is TGTGCCAGCACCGAGTACCAAGAGACCCAGTACTTC. Encoded protein: CASTEYQETQYF. Looking up the rest from reference TRBV2 and TRBJ2-5 gives the full variable domain: EPEVTQTPSHQVTQMGQEVILRCVPISNHLYFYWYRQILGQKVEFLVSFYNNEISEKSEIFDDQFSVERPDGSNFTLKIRSTKLEDSAMYFCASTEYQETQYFGPGTRLLVL.